The 10 T cell receptor beta chains presented below share a single source sample, sequenced in a study of immune characterization of retroperitoneal liposarcoma. One entry per CDR3 protein results from TCRdb running MiXCR on the PCR reads. Of approximately 11,000 distinct CDR3 sequences listed, approximately 24% are singletons. The sequencing sample was made of blood. The receptors shown here come from a male donor with retroperitoneal liposarcoma.

The table lists this clonotype with many counts. The chain has TRBV5-4 and TRBJ2-1; tentatively, D is TRBD1 or TRBD2 (5 bases each). The J call may be incorrect, as the DNA end agrees better with TRBJ2-5. The CDR3 runs 15 residues. CDR1 and CDR2 from the germline V gene are SGHNT and YYREEE (reference sequence). The CDR3 nucleotides read TGTGCCAGCAGCTTGGGACTTGGGACGGGAGAGACCCAGTACTTC. Translated, it gives CASSLGLGTGETQYF.

Notes on this clonotype: Since no conserved phenylalanine or tryptophan closes the CDR3, a read error is the likely cause. Because the CDR3's place on the DNA is in doubt, the DNA is left out and the CDR3 is given as listed by TCRdb. The rearrangement joins TRBV7-2 to TRBJ2-3; TRBD2 was called by the table and not checked on the DNA. Germline V gene sequence: CDR1 SGHTA, CDR2 FQGNSA. The CDR3 numbers 15 amino acids, ends counted. The chain's CDR3 is CASSLSSGGPTSSSS.

The J gene is TRBJ1-3, the V gene TRBV3-1; D possibly corresponds to TRBD1 (5 bases). The CDR3 length is 15 residues. Germline assignment: CDR1 LGHDT and CDR2 YNNKEL (reference sequence). V dropped 0 bases and J dropped 2 bases, with 8 bases sitting between them. The CDR3 DNA follows: TGTGCCAGCAGCCAAGACCCGGGGCCTGGAAACACCATATATTTT. Translating it yields CASSQDPGPGNTIYF.

This clonotype has only a few counts. This sequence joins TRBV6-1 and TRBJ1-1; 12 bases map to TRBD1. Germline-derived CDR1 and CDR2 are MNHNS and SASEGT. The CDR3 runs to 15 residues. V shed 5 bases, J shed 5 bases, and the junction held 6 bases outside the gene matches. CDR3 in amino acids: CASSPGTGGWTEAFF. The CDR3 bases are TGTGCCAGCAGTCCCGGGACAGGGGGCTGGACTGAAGCTTTCTTT.

The rearrangement joins TRBV4-1 to TRBJ1-4, with 7 bases aligning to TRBD1. V shed 3 bases and J 5 bases; nucleotides not matched to a gene: 12. Germline V gene lookup returns CDR1 MGHRA and CDR2 YSYEKL. CDR3 length equals 17 residues. Written as DNA, the CDR3 is TGCGCCAGCAGCCAGAAAACCGGGACAGCATTAAATGAAAAACTGTTTTTT. This gives the protein CASSQKTGTALNEKLFF.

This clonotype turned up a few times. The chain employs TRBV6-1 and TRBJ2-1; D unclear. Germline assignment: CDR1 MNHNS and CDR2 SASEGT. V lost 6 bases and J 6 bases, leaving 18 bases between the germline ends. This CDR3 has 15 amino acids. In nucleotides, the CDR3 is TGTGCCAGCAGCGTATCCACGCTTGGGTCCAATGAGCAGTTCTTC. This translates into CASSVSTLGSNEQFF.

This clonotype has ten or more counts. The J gene is TRBJ1-2, the V gene TRBV6-1; D is ambiguous. V was clipped by 7 bases and J by 7 bases, with 13 bases between them. CDR1 MNHNS and CDR2 SASEGT come from the germline V gene. The CDR3 covers 12 residues. CDR3 in amino acids: CASMGPSGGYTF. In DNA, the CDR3 is TGTGCCAGCATGGGCCCATCAGGTGGCTACACCTTC.

The V and J genes are TRBV12-5 and TRBJ2-3, with D tentatively TRBD1 or TRBD2 (5 bases each). Looked up from germline, CDR1 is LGHNT and CDR2 is FRNRAP. The CDR3 covers 15 residues. V lost 5 bases, J lost 5 bases, and 17 bases lay in between. The CDR3: CASGPLGERRDTQYF. As DNA, the CDR3 is TGTGCTAGTGGTCCCCTGGGGGAGCGTAGAGATACGCAGTATTTT.

This clonotype is categorized as medium-sized. The gene calls are TRBV6-1 and TRBJ2-3; 7 bases fit TRBD2. The junction had 6 bases not matched to a gene; V was cut back by 5 bases and J by 4 bases. Germline V gene sequence: CDR1 MNHNS, CDR2 SASEGT. The CDR3 runs 14 residues. CDR3 sequence (DNA): TGTGCCAGCAGTCCGGCTAGCGGAGCAGATACGCAGTATTTT. As protein: CASSPASGADTQYF.

This clonotype occurred once. CDR3 amino acids: CASSYSVRGGLFF. DNA of the CDR3: TGTGCCAGCAGTTACTCGGTCCGGGGAGGTCTGTTTTTT. The chain carries TRBV6-5 and TRBJ1-4; D gene unclear. CDR1 MNHEY and CDR2 SVGAGI come from the germline V gene. The CDR3 sequence is 13 residues long. V was trimmed by 0 bases and J by 14 bases, leaving 13 bases between them.